This TCR beta chain was sequenced during a study of blood T cells in healthy people across ages. Then a second PCR, running roughly 7 to 11 cycles, was carried out with a sample-barcoded 5' primer and a J-beta primer mix. TCRdb redid the calling of the 5' RACE reads with MiXCR, one entry per CDR3 protein. Of 700,000 to 950,000 distinct CDR3 sequences detected, about 62% appear once; the ten largest clones hold over 20%. J lost 10 bases, V lost 4 bases, and 8 bases had no gene match. Germline CDR1 KGHDR, CDR2 SFDVKD. The length of the CDR3 is 14 residues. In the case of this clonotype: Antigen specificity is unknown.

Overall study results and limits: Unsorted PBMCs prevented conclusive naive versus antigen-experienced comparison. Roughly linear age-related decline in beta diversity appeared, significant by age about 40.

The sequence was obtained from a man aged 30 to 45 in good health. The specimen was blood. This sequence joins TRBV24-1 and TRBJ2-1, with 8 bases that match TRBD1. The CDR3 is CATSERNRGWEQFF. The DNA for the CDR3 is TGTGCCACCAGTGAGCGTAACAGGGGGTGGGAGCAGTTCTTC.